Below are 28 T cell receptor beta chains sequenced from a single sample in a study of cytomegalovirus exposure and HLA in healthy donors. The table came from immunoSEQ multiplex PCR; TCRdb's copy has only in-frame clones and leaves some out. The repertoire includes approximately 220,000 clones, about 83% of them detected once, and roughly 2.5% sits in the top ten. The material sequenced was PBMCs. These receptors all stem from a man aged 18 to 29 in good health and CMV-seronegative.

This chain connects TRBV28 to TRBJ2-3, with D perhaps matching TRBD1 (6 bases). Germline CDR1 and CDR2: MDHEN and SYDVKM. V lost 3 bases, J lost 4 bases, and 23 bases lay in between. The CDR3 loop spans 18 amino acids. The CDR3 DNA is TGTGCCAGCAGTTTTCAGCAGGTCAGGGGCCGGTTCTCAGATACGCAGTATTTT. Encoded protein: CASSFQQVRGRFSDTQYF.

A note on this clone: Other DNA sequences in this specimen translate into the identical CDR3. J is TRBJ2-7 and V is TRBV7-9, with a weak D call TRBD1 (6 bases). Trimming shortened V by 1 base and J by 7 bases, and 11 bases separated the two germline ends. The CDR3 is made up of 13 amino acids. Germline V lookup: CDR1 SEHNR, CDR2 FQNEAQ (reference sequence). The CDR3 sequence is CASSLGQGREQYF. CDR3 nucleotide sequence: TGTGCCAGCAGCTTAGGTCAGGGGCGGGAGCAGTACTTC.

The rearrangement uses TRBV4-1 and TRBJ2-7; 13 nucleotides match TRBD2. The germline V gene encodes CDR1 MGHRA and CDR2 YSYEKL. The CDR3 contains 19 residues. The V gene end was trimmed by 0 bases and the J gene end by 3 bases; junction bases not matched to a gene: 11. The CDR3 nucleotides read TGCGCCAGCAGCCAAGAGGTGACTAGCGGGGGGTGGGGCGTCTACGAGCAGTACTTC. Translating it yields CASSQEVTSGGWGVYEQYF.

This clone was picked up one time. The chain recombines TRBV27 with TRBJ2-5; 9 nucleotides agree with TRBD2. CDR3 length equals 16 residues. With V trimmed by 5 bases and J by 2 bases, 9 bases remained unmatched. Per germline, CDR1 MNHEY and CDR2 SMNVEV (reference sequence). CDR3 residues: CASSGGLASYQETQYF. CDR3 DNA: TGTGCCAGCAGTGGCGGACTAGCGAGCTATCAAGAGACCCAGTACTTC.

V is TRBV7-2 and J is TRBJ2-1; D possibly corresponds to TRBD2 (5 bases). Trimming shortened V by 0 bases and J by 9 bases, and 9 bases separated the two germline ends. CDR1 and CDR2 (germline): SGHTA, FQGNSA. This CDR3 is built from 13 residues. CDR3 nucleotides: TGTGCCAGCAGCTTAGCTTCAGAGGGTGAGCAGTTCTTC. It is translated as CASSLASEGEQFF.

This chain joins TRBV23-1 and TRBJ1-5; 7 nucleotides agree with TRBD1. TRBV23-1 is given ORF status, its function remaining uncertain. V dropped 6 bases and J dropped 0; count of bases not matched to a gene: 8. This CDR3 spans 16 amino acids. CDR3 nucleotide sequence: TGCGCCAGCAGATACGGACAGGACAATAGCAATCAGCCCCAGCATTTT. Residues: CASRYGQDNSNQPQHF.

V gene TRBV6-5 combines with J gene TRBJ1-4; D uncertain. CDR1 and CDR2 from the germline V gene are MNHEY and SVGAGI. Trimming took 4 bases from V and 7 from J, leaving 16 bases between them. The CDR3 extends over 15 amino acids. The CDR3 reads CASSSTPTSGEKLFF. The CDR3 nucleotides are TGTGCCAGCAGTTCGACACCCACTTCAGGTGAAAAACTGTTTTTT.

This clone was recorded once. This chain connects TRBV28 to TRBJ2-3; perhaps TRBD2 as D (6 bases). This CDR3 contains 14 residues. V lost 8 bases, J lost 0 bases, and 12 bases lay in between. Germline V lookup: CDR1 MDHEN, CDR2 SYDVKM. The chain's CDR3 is CASGGTVSTDTQYF. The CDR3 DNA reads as TGTGCCAGCGGAGGGACTGTTAGCACAGATACGCAGTATTTT.

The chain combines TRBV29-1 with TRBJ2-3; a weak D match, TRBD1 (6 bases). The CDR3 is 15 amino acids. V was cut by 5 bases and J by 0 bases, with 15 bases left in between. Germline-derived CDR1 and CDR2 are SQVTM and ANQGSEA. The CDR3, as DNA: TGCAGCGTTCGAGGACAGTTGGCAAGCACAGATACGCAGTATTTT. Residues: CSVRGQLASTDTQYF.

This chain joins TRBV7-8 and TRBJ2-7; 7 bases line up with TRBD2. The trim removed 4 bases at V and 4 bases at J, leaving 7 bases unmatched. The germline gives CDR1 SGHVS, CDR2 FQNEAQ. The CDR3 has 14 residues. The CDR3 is CASSSIAGWYEQYF. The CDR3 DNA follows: TGTGCCAGCAGCTCGATAGCGGGTTGGTACGAGCAGTACTTC.

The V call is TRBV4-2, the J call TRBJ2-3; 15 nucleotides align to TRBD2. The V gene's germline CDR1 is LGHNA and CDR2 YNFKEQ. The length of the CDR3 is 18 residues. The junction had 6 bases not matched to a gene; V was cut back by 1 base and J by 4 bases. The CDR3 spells CASSQAWTSGRAPDTQYF. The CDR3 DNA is TGTGCCAGCAGCCAAGCCTGGACTAGCGGGAGGGCCCCAGATACGCAGTATTTT.

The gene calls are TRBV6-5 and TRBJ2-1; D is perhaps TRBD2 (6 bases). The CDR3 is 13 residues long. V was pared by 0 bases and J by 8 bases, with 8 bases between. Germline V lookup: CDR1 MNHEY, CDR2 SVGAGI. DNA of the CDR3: TGTGCCAGCAGTTACTCCGGGAGCGATGAGCAGTTCTTC. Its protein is CASSYSGSDEQFF.

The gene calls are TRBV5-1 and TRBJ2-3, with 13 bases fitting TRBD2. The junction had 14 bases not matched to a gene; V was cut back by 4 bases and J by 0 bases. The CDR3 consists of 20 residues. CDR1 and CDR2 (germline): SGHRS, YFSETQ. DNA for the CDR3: TGCGCCAGCAGCCTAGGACGCAAGACTAGCGGGGGGTTTAGCACAGATACGCAGTATTTT. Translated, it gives CASSLGRKTSGGFSTDTQYF.

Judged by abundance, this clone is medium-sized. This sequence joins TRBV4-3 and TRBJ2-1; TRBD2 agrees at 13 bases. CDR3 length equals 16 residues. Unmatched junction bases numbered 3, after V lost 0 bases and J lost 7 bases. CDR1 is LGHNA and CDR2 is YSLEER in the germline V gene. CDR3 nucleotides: TGCGCCAGCAGCCAAGATTGGACTAGCGGGAGTAATGAGCAGTTCTTC. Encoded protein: CASSQDWTSGSNEQFF.

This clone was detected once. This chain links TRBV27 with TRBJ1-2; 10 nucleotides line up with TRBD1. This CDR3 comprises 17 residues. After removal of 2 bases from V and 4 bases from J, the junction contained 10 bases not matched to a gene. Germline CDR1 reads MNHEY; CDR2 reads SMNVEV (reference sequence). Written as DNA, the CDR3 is TGTGCCAGCAGTTTACTGGGACAGGGGAAGGGATTCTATGGCTACACCTTC. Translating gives CASSLLGQGKGFYGYTF.

The CDR3: CASSSTGGNTEAFF. CDR3 bases: TGTGCCAGCAGCTCAACAGGGGGAAACACTGAAGCTTTCTTT. The chain couples TRBV5-4 to TRBJ1-1, with TRBD1 identical over 8 bases. Trimming removed 3 bases from V and 2 bases from J; junction bases left unmatched: 3. The CDR3 has 14 amino acids. Per germline, CDR1 SGHNT and CDR2 YYREEE (reference sequence). Drawing the rest from reference TRBV5-4 and TRBJ1-1, the complete variable domain is ETGVTQSPTHLIKTRGQQVTLRCSSQSGHNTVSWYQQALGQGPQFIFQYYREEENGRGNFPPRFSGLQFPNYSSELNVNALELDDSALYLCASSSTGGNTEAFFGQGTRLTVV.

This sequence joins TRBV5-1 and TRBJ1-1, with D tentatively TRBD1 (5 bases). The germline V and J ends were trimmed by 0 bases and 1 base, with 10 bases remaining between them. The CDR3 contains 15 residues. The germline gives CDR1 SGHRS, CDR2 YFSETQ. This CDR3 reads CASSLATVGNTEAFF. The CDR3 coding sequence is TGCGCCAGCAGCTTGGCGACAGTAGGGAACACTGAAGCTTTCTTT.

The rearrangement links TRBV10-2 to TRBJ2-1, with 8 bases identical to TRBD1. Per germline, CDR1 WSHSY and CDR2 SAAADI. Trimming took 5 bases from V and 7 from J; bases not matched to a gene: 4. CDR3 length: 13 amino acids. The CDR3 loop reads CASSPRTGNEQFF. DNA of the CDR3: TGCGCCAGCAGTCCCAGGACAGGGAATGAGCAGTTCTTC.

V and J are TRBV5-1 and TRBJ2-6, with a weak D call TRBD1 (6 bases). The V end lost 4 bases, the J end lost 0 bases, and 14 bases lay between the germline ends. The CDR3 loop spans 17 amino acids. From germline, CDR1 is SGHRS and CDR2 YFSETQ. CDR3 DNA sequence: TGCGCCAGCAGCAAAAGGACAGAAAGCTCTGGGGCCAACGTCCTGACTTTC. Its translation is CASSKRTESSGANVLTF. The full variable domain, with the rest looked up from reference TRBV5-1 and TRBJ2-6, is KAGVTQTPRYLIKTRGQQVTLSCSPISGHRSVSWYQQTPGQGLQFLFEYFSETQRNKGNFPGRFSGRQFSNSRSEMNVSTLELGDSALYLCASSKRTESSGANVLTFGAGSRLTVL.

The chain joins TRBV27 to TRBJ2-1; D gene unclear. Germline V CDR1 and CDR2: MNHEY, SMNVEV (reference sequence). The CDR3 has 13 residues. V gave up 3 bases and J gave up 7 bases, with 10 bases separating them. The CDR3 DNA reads TGTGCCAGCAGTTTCCTAGACCTGAATGAGCAGTTCTTC. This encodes CASSFLDLNEQFF.

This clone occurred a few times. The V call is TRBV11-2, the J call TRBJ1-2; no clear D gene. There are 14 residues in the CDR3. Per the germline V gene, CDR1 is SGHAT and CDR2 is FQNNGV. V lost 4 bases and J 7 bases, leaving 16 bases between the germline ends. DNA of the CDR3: TGTGCCAGCAGCTGGGGTGAGGGAAGTGGTGGCTACACCTTC. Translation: CASSWGEGSGGYTF.

The CDR3 DNA reads as TGTGCCAGTAGTATACAGGGTTACGGGTACGAGCAGTACTTC. Its protein product is CASSIQGYGYEQYF. This chain connects TRBV19 to TRBJ2-7; D is possibly TRBD1 (5 bases). The CDR3 is made up of 14 amino acids. Trimming pared 2 bases from V and 4 bases from J, leaving 12 bases between. The germline V gene encodes CDR1 LNHDA and CDR2 SQIVND (reference sequence).

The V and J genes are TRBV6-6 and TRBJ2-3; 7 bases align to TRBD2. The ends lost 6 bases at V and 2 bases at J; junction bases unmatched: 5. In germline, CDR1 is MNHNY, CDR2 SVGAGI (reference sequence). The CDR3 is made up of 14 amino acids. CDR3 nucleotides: TGTGCCAGCAGCCCGCGGGACTACACAGATACGCAGTATTTT. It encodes CASSPRDYTDTQYF.

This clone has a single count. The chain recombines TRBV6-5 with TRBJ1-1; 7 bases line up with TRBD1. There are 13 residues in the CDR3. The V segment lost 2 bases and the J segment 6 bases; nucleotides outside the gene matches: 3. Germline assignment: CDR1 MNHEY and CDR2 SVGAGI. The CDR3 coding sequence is TGTGCCAGCAGTTACCACGGGACAGCTGAAGCTTTCTTT. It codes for CASSYHGTAEAFF.

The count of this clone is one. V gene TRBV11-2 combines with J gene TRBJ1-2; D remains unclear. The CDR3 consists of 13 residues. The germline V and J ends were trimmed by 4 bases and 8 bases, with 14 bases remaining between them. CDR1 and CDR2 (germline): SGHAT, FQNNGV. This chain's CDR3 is CASSSPREGGYTF. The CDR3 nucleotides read TGTGCCAGCAGCTCCCCGCGGGAGGGCGGCTACACCTTC.

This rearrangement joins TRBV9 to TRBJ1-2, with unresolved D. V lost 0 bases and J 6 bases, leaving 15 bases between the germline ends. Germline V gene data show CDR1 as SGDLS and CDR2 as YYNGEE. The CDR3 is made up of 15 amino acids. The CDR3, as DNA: TGTGCCAGCAGCGTAGGTACTCAGGTATGGGATGGCTACACCTTC. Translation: CASSVGTQVWDGYTF.

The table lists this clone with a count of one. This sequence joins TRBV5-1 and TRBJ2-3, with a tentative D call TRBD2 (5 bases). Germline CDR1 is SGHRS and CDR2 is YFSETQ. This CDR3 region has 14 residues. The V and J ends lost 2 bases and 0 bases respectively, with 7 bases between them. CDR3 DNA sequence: TGCGCCAGCAGCTTACGGACTAGCACAGATACGCAGTATTTT. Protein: CASSLRTSTDTQYF. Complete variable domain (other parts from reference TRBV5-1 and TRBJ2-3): KAGVTQTPRYLIKTRGQQVTLSCSPISGHRSVSWYQQTPGQGLQFLFEYFSETQRNKGNFPGRFSGRQFSNSRSEMNVSTLELGDSALYLCASSLRTSTDTQYFGPGTRLTVL.

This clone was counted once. The CDR3 region has the DNA TGTGCCAGCAGTGGGCTAGCGGGAAAGAATGAGCAGTTCTTC. Its protein product is CASSGLAGKNEQFF. The chain is built from TRBV2 and TRBJ2-1, with 9 bases that match TRBD2. This CDR3 spans 14 amino acids. Per the germline V gene, CDR1 is SNHLY and CDR2 is FYNNEI. Trimming took 4 bases from V and 7 from J; bases not matched to a gene: 5.